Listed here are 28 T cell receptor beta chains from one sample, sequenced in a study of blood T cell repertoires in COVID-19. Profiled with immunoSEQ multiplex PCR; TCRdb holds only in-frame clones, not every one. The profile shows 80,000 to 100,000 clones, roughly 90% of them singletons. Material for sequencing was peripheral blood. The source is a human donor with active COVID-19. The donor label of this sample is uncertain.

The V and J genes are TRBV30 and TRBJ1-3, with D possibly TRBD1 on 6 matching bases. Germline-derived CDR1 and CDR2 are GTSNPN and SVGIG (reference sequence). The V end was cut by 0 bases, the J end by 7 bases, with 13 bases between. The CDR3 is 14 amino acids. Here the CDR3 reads CAWSVLGQRNTIYF. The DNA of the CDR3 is TGTGCCTGGAGTGTACTAGGACAGAGGAACACCATATATTTT.

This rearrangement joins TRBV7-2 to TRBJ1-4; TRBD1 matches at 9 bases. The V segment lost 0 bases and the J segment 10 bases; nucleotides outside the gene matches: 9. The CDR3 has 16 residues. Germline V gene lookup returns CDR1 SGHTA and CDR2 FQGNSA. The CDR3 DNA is TGTGCCAGCAGCTTAGCAGCGGGACAGGGCGGAGGAAAACTGTTTTTT. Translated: CASSLAAGQGGGKLFF.

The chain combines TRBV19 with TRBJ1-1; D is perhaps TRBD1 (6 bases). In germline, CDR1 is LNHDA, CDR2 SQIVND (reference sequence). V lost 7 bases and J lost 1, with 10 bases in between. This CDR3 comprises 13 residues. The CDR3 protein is CASTDRTNTEAFF. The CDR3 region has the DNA TGTGCCAGTACGGACAGAACGAACACTGAAGCTTTCTTT.

The CDR3 DNA is TGTGCCAGCAGCTTGGAGGCCCGGGGGGCCTATGGCTACACCTTC. This sequence encodes CASSLEARGAYGYTF. The chain has TRBV5-4 and TRBJ1-2; TRBD1 might be the D (6 bases). Trimming removed 0 bases at V and 4 bases at J, with 13 bases between. This CDR3 contains 15 residues. Germline V lookup: CDR1 SGHNT, CDR2 YYREEE (reference sequence).

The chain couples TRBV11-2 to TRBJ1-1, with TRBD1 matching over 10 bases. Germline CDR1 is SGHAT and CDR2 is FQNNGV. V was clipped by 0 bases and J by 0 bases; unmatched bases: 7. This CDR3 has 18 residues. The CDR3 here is CASSLDYWDRGVNTEAFF. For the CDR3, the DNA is TGTGCCAGCAGCTTAGATTATTGGGACAGGGGAGTGAACACTGAAGCTTTCTTT.

The CDR3 DNA sequence: TGTGCCTGGGGACACGGGACTAGCTACGAGCAGTACTTC. Translated, it gives CAWGHGTSYEQYF. The rearrangement uses TRBV30 and TRBJ2-7; 8 nucleotides agree with TRBD2. Germline V gene lookup returns CDR1 GTSNPN and CDR2 SVGIG (reference sequence). CDR3 length: 13 residues. The trim removed 5 bases at V and 3 bases at J, leaving 6 bases unmatched. The full variable domain, with the rest looked up from reference TRBV30 and TRBJ2-7, is SQTIHQWPATLVQPVGSPLSLECTVEGTSNPNLYWYRQAAGRGLQLLFYSVGIGQISSEVPQNLSASRPQDRQFILSSKKLLLSDSGFYLCAWGHGTSYEQYFGPGTRLTVT.

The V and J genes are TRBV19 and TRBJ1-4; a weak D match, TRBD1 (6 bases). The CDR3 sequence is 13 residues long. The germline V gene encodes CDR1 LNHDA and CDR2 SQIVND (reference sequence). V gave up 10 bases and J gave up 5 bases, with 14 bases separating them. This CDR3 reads CATTRTANEKLFF. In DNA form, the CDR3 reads TGTGCCACCACGCGGACAGCCAATGAAAAACTGTTTTTT. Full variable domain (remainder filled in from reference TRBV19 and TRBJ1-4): DGGITQSPKYLFRKEGQNVTLSCEQNLNHDAMYWYRQDPGQGLRLIYYSQIVNDFQKGDIAEGYSVSREKKESFPLTVTSAQKNPTAFYLCATTRTANEKLFFGSGTQLSVL.

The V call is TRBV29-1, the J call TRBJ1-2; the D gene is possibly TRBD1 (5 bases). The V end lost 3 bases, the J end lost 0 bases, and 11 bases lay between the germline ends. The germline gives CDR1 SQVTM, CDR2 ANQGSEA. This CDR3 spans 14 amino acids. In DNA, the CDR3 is TGCAGCGTTGATCTCCCGACAGCTAACTATGGCTACACCTTC. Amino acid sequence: CSVDLPTANYGYTF. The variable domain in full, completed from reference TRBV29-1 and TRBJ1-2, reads SAVISQKPSRDICQRGTSLTIQCQVDSQVTMMFWYRQQPGQSLTLIATANQGSEATYESGFVIDKFPISRPNLTFSTLTVSNMSPEDSSIYLCSVDLPTANYGYTFGSGTRLTVV.

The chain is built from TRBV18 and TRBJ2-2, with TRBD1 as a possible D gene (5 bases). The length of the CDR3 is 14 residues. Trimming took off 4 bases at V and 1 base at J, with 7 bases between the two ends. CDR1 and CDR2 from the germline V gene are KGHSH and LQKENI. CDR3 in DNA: TGTGCCAGCTCACTTACAGGGAACACCGGGGAGCTGTTTTTT. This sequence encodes CASSLTGNTGELFF. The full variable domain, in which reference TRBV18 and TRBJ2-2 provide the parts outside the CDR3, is NAGVMQNPRHLVRRRGQEARLRCSPMKGHSHVYWYRQLPEEGLKFMVYLQKENIIDESGMPKERFSAEFPKEGPSILRIQQVVRGDSAAYFCASSLTGNTGELFFGEGSRLTVL.

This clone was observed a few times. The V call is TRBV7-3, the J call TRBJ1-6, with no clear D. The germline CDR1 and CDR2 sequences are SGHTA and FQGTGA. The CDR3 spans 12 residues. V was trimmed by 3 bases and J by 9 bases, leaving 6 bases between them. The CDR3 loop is CASSFPGSPLHF. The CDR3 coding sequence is TGTGCCAGCAGCTTTCCAGGTTCACCCCTCCACTTT.

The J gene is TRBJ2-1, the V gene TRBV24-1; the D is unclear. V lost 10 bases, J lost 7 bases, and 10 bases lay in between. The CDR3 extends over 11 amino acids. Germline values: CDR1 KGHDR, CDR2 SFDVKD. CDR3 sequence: CATEHWNEQFF. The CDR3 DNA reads TGTGCCACGGAGCATTGGAATGAGCAGTTCTTC.

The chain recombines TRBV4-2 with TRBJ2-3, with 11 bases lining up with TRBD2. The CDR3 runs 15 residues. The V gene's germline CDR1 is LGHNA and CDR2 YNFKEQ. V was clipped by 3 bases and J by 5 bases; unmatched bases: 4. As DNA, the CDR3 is TGTGCCAGCAGCCAGTTAGCGGGGGGGCAAGATACGCAGTATTTT. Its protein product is CASSQLAGGQDTQYF.

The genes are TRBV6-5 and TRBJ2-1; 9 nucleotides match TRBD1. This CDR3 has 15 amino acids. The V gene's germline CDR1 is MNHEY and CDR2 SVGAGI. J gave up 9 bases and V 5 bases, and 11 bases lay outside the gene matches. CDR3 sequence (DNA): TGTGCCAGCAGTAAGACGAGGACAGGGGCGGGTGAGCAGTTCTTC. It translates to CASSKTRTGAGEQFF.

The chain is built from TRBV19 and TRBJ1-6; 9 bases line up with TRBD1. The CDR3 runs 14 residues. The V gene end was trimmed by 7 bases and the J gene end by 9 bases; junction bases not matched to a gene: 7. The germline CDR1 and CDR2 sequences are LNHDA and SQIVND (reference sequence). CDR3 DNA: TGTGCCAGTAATCCGGGACAGGGAGTTTCACCCCTCCACTTT. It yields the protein CASNPGQGVSPLHF.

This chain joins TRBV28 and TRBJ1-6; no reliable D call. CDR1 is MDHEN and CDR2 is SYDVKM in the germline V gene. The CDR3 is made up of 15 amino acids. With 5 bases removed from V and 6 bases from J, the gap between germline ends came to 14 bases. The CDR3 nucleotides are TGTGCCAGCAGTCTAAGGAGGGCCCGTAATTCACCCCTCCACTTT. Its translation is CASSLRRARNSPLHF. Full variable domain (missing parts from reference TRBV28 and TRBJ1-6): DVKVTQSSRYLVKRTGEKVFLECVQDMDHENMFWYRQDPGLGLRLIYFSYDVKMKEKGDIPEGYSVSREKKERFSLILESASTNQTSMYLCASSLRRARNSPLHFGNGTRLTVT.

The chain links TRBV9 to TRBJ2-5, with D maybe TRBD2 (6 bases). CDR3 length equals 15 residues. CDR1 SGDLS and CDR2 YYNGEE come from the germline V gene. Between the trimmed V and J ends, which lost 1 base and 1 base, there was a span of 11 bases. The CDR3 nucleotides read TGTGCCAGCAGCGTACGGGGGACGACCCAAGAGACCCAGTACTTC. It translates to CASSVRGTTQETQYF.

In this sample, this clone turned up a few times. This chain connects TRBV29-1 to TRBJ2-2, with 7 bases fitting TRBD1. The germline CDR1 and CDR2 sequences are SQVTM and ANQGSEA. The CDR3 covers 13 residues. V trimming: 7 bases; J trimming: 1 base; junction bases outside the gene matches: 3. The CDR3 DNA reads TGCAGCGCCAGGACAGGGAACACCGGGGAGCTGTTTTTT. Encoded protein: CSARTGNTGELFF.

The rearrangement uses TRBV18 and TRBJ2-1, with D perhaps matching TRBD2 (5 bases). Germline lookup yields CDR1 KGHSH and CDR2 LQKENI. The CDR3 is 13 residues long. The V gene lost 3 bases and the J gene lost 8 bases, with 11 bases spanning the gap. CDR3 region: CASSPDLIYEQFF. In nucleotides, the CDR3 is TGTGCCAGCTCACCGGACTTAATATATGAGCAGTTCTTC.

The DNA for the CDR3 is TGTGCCAGCAGCCACTCAGGGTTTTCAGAGACCCAGTACTTC. This gives the protein CASSHSGFSETQYF. V and J are TRBV7-9 and TRBJ2-5; perhaps TRBD1 as D (5 bases). Per germline, CDR1 SEHNR and CDR2 FQNEAQ (reference sequence). Trimming took off 5 bases at V and 4 bases at J, with 14 bases between the two ends. This CDR3 has 14 amino acids.

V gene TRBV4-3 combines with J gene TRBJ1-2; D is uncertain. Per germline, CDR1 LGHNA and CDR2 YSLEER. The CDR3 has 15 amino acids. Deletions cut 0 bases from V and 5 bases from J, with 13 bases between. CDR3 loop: CASSQEPGLGYGYTF. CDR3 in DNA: TGCGCCAGCAGCCAAGAACCGGGGTTGGGGTATGGCTACACCTTC.

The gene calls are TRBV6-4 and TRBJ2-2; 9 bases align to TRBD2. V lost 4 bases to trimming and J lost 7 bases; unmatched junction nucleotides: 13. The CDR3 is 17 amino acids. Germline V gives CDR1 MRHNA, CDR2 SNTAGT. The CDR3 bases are TGTGCCAGCAGTGCCTCGTGGACTAGCGCCAGGGGCGGGGAGCTGTTTTTT. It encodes CASSASWTSARGGELFF.

DNA of the CDR3: TGTGCCAGTAGTGAAGGTAGGAGGGATAGGAATTCACCCCTCCACTTT. Translation gives CASSEGRRDRNSPLHF. The J gene is TRBJ1-6, the V gene TRBV19, with D hard to call. The V end lost 5 bases, the J end lost 7 bases, and 18 bases lay between the germline ends. CDR1 is LNHDA and CDR2 is SQIVND in the germline V gene (reference sequence). This CDR3 is 16 amino acids long.

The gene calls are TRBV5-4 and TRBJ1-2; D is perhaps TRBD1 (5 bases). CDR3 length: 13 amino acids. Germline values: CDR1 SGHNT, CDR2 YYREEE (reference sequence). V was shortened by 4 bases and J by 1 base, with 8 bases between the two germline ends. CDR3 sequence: CASSVDSNYGYTF. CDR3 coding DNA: TGTGCCAGCAGCGTAGACAGTAACTATGGCTACACCTTC.

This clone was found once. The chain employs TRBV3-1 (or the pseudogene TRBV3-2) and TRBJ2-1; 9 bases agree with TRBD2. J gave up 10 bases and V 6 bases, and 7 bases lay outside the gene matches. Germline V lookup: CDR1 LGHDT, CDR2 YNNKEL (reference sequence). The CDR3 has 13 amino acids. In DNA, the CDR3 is TGTGCCAGCAGACTTGGACTAGCGCAGGAGCAGTTCTTC. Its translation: CASRLGLAQEQFF.

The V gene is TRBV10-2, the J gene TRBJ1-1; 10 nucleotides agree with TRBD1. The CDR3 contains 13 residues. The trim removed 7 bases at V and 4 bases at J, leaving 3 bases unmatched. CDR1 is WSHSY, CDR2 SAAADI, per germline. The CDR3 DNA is TGCGCCAGCATCGGGACAGGGGCCACTGAAGCTTTCTTT. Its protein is CASIGTGATEAFF.

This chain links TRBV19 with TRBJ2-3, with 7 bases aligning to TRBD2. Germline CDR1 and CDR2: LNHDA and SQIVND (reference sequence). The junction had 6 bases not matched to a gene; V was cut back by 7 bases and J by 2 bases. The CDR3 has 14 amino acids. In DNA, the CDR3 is TGTGCCAGTATTGCTAGCGGACTCACAGATACGCAGTATTTT. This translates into CASIASGLTDTQYF.

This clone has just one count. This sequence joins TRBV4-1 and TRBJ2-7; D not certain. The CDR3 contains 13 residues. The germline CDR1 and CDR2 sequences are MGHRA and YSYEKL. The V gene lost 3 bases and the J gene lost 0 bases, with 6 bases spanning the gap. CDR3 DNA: TGCGCCAGCAGCCAGGGCCCCTCCTACGAGCAGTACTTC. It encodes CASSQGPSYEQYF.

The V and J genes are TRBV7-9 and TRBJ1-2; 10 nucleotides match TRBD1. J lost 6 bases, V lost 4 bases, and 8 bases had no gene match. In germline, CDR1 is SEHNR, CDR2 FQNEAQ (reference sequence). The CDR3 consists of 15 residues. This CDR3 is CASSSTFDRGHGYTF. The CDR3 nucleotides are TGTGCCAGCAGCTCGACCTTCGACAGGGGGCATGGCTACACCTTC.